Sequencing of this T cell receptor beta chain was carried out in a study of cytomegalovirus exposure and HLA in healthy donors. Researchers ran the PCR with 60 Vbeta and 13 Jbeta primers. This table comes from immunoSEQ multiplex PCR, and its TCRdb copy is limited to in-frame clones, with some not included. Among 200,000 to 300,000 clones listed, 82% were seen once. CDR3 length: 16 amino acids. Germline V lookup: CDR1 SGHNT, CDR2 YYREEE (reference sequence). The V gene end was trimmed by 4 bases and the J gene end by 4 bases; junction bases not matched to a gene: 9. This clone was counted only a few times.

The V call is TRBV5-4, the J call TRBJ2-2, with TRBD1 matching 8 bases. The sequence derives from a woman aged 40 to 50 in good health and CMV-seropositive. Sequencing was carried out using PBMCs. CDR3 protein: CASSPPGQAGTGELFF. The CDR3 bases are TGTGCCAGCAGCCCGCCGGGACAGGCGGGCACCGGGGAGCTGTTTTTT.